The present T cell receptor (beta chain) was sequenced within a study of breast tumors, draining lymph nodes, adjacent tissues. Study observations and caveats: Luminal-like breast cancer showed significantly greater tumor-nontumor repertoire similarity than basal-like breast cancer did.

A note on this clonotype: Its matching antigen is unknown.

Each CDR3 protein gets one entry after TCRdb re-called the multiplex PCR reads with MiXCR. The repertoire holds about 63,000 distinct CDR3 sequences, with around three fifths as singletons. The CDR3 is made up of 15 amino acids. CDR1 is LGHNA, CDR2 YSLEER, per germline. Trimming shortened V by 0 bases and J by 0 bases, and 9 bases separated the two germline ends. This clonotype was sampled from a female donor with breast cancer. Some clones in this sample may be carry-over from other donors' samples. This sequence joins TRBV4-3 and TRBJ2-7, with D hard to call. The sequenced sample consisted of breast tumor tissue. The CDR3 DNA sequence: TGCGCCAGCAGCCAAGAGGAACAGAACTCCTACGAGCAGTACTTC. It encodes CASSQEEQNSYEQYF.